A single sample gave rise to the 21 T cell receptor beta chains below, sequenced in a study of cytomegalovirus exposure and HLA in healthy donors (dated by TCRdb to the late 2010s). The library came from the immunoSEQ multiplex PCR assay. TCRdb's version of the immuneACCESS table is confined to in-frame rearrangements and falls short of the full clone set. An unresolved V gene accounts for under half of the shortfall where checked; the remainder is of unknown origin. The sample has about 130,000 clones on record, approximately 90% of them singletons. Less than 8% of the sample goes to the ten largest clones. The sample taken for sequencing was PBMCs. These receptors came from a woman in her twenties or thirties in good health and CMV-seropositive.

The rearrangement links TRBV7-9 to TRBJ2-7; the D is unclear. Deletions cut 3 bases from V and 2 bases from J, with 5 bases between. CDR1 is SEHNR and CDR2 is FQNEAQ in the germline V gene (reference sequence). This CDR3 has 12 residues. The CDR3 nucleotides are TGTGCCAGCAGCTTCACAGCCTACGAGCAGTACTTC. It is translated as CASSFTAYEQYF.

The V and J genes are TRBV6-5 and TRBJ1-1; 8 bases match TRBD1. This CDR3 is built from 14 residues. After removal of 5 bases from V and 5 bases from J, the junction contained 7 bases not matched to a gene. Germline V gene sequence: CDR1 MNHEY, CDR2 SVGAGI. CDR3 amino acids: CASSPDRGGTEAFF. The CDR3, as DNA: TGTGCCAGCAGTCCCGACAGGGGAGGAACTGAAGCTTTCTTT.

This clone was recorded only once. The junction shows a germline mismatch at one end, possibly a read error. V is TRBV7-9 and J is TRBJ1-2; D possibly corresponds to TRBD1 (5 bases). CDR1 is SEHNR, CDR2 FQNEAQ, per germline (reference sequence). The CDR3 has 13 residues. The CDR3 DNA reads TGTGCCAGCAGCTTAGCGCGAGACAGATTAGTCTCCTTC. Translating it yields CASSLARDRLVSF.

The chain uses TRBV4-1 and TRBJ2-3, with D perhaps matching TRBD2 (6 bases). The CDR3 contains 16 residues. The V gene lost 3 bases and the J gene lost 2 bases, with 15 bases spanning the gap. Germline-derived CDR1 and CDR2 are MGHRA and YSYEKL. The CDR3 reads CASSHRRDSYTDTQYF. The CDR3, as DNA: TGCGCCAGCAGCCATCGGAGGGACTCGTACACAGATACGCAGTATTTT.

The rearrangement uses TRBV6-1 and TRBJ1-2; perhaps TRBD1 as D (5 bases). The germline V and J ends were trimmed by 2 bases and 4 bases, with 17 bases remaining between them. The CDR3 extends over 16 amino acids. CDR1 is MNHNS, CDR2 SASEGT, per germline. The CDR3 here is CASSEFEEGFGYGYTF. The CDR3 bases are TGTGCCAGCAGTGAATTTGAGGAGGGGTTCGGCTATGGCTACACCTTC.

This CDR3 is CASTRRLGADTEAFF. Here the CDR3 DNA reads TGTGCCAGCACGCGCCGCTTGGGGGCGGACACTGAAGCTTTCTTT. This chain uses TRBV2 with TRBJ1-1; a weak D match, TRBD1 (6 bases). Germline lookup yields CDR1 SNHLY and CDR2 FYNNEI. This CDR3 spans 15 amino acids. V was trimmed by 7 bases and J by 3 bases, leaving 18 bases between them.

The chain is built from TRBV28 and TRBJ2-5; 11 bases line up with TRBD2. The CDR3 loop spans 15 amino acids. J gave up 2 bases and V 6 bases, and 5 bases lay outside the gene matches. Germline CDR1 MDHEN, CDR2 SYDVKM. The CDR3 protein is CASRPTSGRQETQYF. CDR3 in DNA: TGTGCCAGCAGACCTACTAGCGGGAGACAAGAGACCCAGTACTTC.

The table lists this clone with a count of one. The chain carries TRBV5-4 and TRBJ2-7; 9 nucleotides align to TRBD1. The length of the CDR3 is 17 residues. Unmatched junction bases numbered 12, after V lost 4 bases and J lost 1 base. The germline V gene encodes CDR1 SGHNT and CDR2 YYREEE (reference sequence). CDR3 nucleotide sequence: TGTGCCAGCAGCCTACCCCCTGGACAGGGGAGATCCTACGAGCAGTACTTC. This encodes CASSLPPGQGRSYEQYF.

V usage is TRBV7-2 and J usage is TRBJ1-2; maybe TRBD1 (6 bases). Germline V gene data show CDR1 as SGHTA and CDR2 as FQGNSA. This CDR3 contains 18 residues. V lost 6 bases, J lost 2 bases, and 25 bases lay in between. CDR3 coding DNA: TGTGCCAGCAGTTTGGGGACCAGGGGACCAGTTACGAACTATGGCTACACCTTC. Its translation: CASSLGTRGPVTNYGYTF.

CDR3 coding DNA: TGCGCCAGCAGGGACAGGAGGGGCGAGCAGTACTTC. As protein: CASRDRRGEQYF. V and J are TRBV10-2 and TRBJ2-7; D may be TRBD1 (7 bases). The germline gives CDR1 WSHSY, CDR2 SAAADI. V was shortened by 6 bases and J by 6 bases, with 12 bases between the two germline ends. The CDR3 spans 12 residues.

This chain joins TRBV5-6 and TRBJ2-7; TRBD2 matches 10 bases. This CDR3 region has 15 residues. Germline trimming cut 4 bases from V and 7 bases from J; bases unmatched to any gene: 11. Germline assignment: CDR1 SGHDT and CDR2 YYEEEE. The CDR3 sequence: CASSLELAGPLEQYF. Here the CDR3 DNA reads TGTGCCAGCAGCCTGGAACTAGCGGGGCCGCTGGAGCAGTACTTC.

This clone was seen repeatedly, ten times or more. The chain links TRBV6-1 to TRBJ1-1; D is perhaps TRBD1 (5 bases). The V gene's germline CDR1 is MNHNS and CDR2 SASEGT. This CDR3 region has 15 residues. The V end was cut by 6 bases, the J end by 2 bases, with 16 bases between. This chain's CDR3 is CASRTPAGSNTEAFF. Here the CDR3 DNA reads TGTGCCAGCAGGACCCCGGCAGGGTCAAACACTGAAGCTTTCTTT.

The CDR3 DNA reads as TGTGCCGGGTCGGGACTAGCGGGCTTAACCTACGAGCAGTACTTC. Its translation is CAGSGLAGLTYEQYF. The chain joins TRBV9 to TRBJ2-7, with 12 bases matching TRBD2. The CDR3 length is 15 residues. The germline V gene encodes CDR1 SGDLS and CDR2 YYNGEE. J gave up 2 bases and V 10 bases, and 10 bases lay outside the gene matches. The complete variable domain, with remaining parts taken from reference TRBV9 and TRBJ2-7, reads DSGVTQTPKHLITATGQRVTLRCSPRSGDLSVYWYQQSLDQGLQFLIQYYNGEERAKGNILERFSAQQFPDLHSELNLSSLELGDSALYFCAGSGLAGLTYEQYFGPGTRLTVT.

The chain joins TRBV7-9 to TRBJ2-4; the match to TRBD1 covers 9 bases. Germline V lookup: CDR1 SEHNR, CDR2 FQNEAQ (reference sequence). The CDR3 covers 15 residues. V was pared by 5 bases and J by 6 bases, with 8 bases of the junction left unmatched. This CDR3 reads CASSHRDRVPNIQYF. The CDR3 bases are TGTGCCAGCAGCCACCGGGACAGGGTTCCAAACATTCAGTACTTC.

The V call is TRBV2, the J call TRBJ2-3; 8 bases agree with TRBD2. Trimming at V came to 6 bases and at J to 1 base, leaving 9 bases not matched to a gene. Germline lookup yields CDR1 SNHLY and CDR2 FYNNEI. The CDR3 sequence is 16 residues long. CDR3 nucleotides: TGTGCCAGCAGCCGGGGAGCGGGAGCGGGCACAGATACGCAGTATTTT. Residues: CASSRGAGAGTDTQYF.

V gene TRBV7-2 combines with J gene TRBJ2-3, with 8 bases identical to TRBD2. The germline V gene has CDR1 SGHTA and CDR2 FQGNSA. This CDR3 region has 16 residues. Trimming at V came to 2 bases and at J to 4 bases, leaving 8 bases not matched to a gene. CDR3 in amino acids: CASSLNGAGGPDTQYF. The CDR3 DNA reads TGTGCCAGCAGCTTAAACGGTGCGGGAGGACCAGATACGCAGTATTTT. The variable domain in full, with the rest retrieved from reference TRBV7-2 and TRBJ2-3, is GAGVSQSPSNKVTEKGKDVELRCDPISGHTALYWYRQSLGQGLEFLIYFQGNSAPDKSGLPSDRFSAERTGGSVSTLTIQRTQQEDSAVYLCASSLNGAGGPDTQYFGPGTRLTVL.

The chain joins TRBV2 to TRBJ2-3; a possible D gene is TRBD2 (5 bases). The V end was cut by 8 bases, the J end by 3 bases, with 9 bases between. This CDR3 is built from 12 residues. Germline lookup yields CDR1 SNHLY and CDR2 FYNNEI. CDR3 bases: TGTGCCAGCCGGTGGGAGACAGATACGCAGTATTTT. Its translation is CASRWETDTQYF.

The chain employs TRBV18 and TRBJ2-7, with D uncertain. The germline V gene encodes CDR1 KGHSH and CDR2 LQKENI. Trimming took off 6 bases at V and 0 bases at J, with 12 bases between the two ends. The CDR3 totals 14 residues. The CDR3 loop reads CASSDEYSSYEQYF. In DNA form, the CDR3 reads TGTGCCAGCTCCGATGAATATAGCTCCTACGAGCAGTACTTC.

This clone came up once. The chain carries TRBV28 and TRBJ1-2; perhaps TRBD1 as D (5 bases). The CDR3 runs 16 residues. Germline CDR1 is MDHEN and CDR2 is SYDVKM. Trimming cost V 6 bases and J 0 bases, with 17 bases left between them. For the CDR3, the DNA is TGTGCCAGCAGGACAGTCTTATCAGTAGCTAACTATGGCTACACCTTC. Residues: CASRTVLSVANYGYTF.

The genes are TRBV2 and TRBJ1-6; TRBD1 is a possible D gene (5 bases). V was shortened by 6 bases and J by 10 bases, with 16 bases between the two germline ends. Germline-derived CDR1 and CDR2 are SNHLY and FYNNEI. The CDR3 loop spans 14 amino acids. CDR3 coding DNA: TGTGCCAGCAGAAGGACAAGTAGTAGATCACCCCTCCACTTT. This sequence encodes CASRRTSSRSPLHF.

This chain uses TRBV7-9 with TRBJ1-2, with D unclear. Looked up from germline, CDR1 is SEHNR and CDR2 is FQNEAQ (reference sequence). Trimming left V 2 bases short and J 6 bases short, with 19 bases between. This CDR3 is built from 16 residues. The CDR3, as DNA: TGTGCCAGCAGCTTAATAGTAGGGCCCGGGGTCAATGGCTACACCTTC. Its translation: CASSLIVGPGVNGYTF.